This TCR beta chain was sequenced in a study of T cell responses to AZD1222 COVID-19 vaccine. Study results and caveats: The study found vaccine-associated CD4 TCRs spanning spike, dominant at 160-218 and 743-854. Unmutated variant regions are reportedly targeted by nearly half of spike-specific TCRs. Sampling that yielded the repertoires occurred only after the peak T cell response. Donor demographics were predominantly white British with a female majority; clonal diversity may be underestimated.

As to this clone: What it binds is not known.

TCRdb keeps only in-frame clones here, not all; method: immunoSEQ multiplex PCR. Of 15,000 or so clones listed, less than 90% are singletons. The sequence was collected from an adult who received the AZD1222 COVID-19 vaccine. The source material was peripheral blood, sampled 28 days after the second AZD1222 dose.

The CDR3 loop reads CASSDRTEQYF. The CDR3 DNA sequence: TGTGCCAGCAGCGATCGGACAGAGCAGTACTTC. The chain recombines TRBV7-9 with TRBJ2-7; D possibly corresponds to TRBD1 (5 bases). Germline V gene data show CDR1 as SEHNR and CDR2 as FQNEAQ (reference sequence). This CDR3 contains 11 residues. The ends were cut back, 5 bases at V and 7 bases at J, with 9 bases in the middle.